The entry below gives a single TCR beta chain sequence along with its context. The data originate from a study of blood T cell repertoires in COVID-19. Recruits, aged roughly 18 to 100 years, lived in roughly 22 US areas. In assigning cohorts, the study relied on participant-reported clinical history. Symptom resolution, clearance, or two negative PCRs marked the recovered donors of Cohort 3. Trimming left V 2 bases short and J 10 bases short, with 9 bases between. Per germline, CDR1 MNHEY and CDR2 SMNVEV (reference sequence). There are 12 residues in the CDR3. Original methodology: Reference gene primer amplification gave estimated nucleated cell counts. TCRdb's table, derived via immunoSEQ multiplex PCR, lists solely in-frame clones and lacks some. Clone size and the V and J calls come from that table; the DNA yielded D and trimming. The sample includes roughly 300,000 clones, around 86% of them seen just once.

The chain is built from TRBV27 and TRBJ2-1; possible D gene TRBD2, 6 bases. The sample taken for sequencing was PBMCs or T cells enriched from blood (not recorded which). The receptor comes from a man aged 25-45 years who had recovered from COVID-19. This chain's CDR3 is CASSLGGGEQFF. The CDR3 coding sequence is TGTGCCAGCAGTTTAGGGGGAGGCGAGCAGTTCTTC.